This TCR beta chain originates from a study of blood T cell repertoires in COVID-19. Study summary: Researchers got acute and convalescent COVID-19 samples from the United States, Italy and Spain. T cells, B-cell-depleted T cells, or PBMCs supplied cDNA or gDNA.

Per the study methods: Reference gene primer amplification gave nucleated cell count estimates. Only in-frame clones appear in the TCRdb table, and some are missing; sequencing was by immunoSEQ multiplex PCR. V, J and clone size are taken as reported in that table, and D and trimming were inferred from the DNA itself. The table shows a few hundred thousand clones, with around 87% occurring only once. V dropped 4 bases and J dropped 5; count of bases not matched to a gene: 8. Germline values: CDR1 SGHRS, CDR2 YFSETQ. The CDR3 spans 14 residues. Sequenced: peripheral blood. The source is a woman aged 45-59 years with acute or convalescent COVID-19. V gene TRBV5-1 combines with J gene TRBJ2-7; 8 bases line up with TRBD1. This CDR3 reads CASSTRDRIDEQYF. The CDR3 DNA follows: TGCGCCAGCAGCACACGGGACAGGATCGACGAGCAGTACTTC. Full variable domain (missing parts from reference TRBV5-1 and TRBJ2-7): KAGVTQTPRYLIKTRGQQVTLSCSPISGHRSVSWYQQTPGQGLQFLFEYFSETQRNKGNFPGRFSGRQFSNSRSEMNVSTLELGDSALYLCASSTRDRIDEQYFGPGTRLTVT.